These T cell receptor beta chains were read from a single sample in a study of PD-1 blockade in classical Hodgkin lymphoma. Sequencing used immunoSEQ multiplex PCR; TCRdb keeps in-frame clones, though not all of them. Of roughly 61,000 clones detected, 80% to 90% appear once; the ten largest clones hold 14% to 15%. The material sequenced was peripheral blood mononuclear cells (PBMCs), taken at baseline. These receptors were collected from a human donor with classical Hodgkin lymphoma. Each CDR3 is given with its conserved first and last residue. D genes are given only for firm matches. Some rows have no size entry. The others give once, few or many, or a class for an expanded clone.

v_call: TRBV7-2; j_call: TRBJ2-5; d_call: TRBD2; clone_size: .; cdr3_nt: TGTGCCAGCAGCTTAGCACTAGCGGGGGAGCTCCAAGAGACCCAGTACTTC; cdr3_aa: CASSLALAGELQETQYF
v_call: TRBV19; j_call: TRBJ1-4; d_call: .; clone_size: few; cdr3_nt: TGTGCCAGTAGTATCCAGTCTCGGGATGAAAAACTGTTTTTT; cdr3_aa: CASSIQSRDEKLFF
v_call: TRBV29-1; j_call: TRBJ2-7; d_call: TRBD1; clone_size: .; cdr3_nt: TGCAGCGCGATGGGACAGGTGTACGAGCAGTACTTC; cdr3_aa: CSAMGQVYEQYF
v_call: TRBV21-1; j_call: TRBJ2-1; d_call: .; clone_size: .; cdr3_nt: TGTGCCAGCAGCGTACCGACAGGGTATACCTACAATGAGCAGTTCTTC; cdr3_aa: CASSVPTGYTYNEQFF
v_call: TRBV2; j_call: TRBJ2-7; d_call: .; clone_size: .; cdr3_nt: TGTGCCAGCAGGTGGGTGGCACAGGGCGAAGAGCAGTACTTC; cdr3_aa: CASRWVAQGEEQYF
v_call: TRBV27; j_call: TRBJ2-1; d_call: .; clone_size: .; cdr3_nt: TGTGCCAGCAGTTTCCATGAGCAGTTCTTC; cdr3_aa: CASSFHEQFF
v_call: TRBV14; j_call: TRBJ1-2; d_call: .; clone_size: .; cdr3_nt: TGTGCCAGCAGCGACGTGAACACACTCTATGGCTACACCTTC; cdr3_aa: CASSDVNTLYGYTF
v_call: TRBV5-8; j_call: TRBJ2-1; d_call: .; clone_size: .; cdr3_nt: TGTGCCAGCAGCTTGGCGCAGGGGTACAATGAGCAGTTCTTC; cdr3_aa: CASSLAQGYNEQFF
v_call: TRBV21-1; j_call: TRBJ1-5; d_call: .; clone_size: .; cdr3_nt: TGTGCCAGCAGCAAGTCCCTTTACAGGGCCCCTGGCAATCAGCCCCAGCATTTT; cdr3_aa: CASSKSLYRAPGNQPQHF
v_call: TRBV20-1; j_call: TRBJ1-1; d_call: .; clone_size: few; cdr3_nt: TGCAGTGCTAGAGTTGGGACTGAAGCTTTCTTT; cdr3_aa: CSARVGTEAFF
v_call: TRBV25-1; j_call: TRBJ2-1; d_call: .; clone_size: .; cdr3_nt: TGTGCCAGCAGTGAATATAGGGGCGGGGAGGAGCAGTTCTTC; cdr3_aa: CASSEYRGGEEQFF
v_call: TRBV7-2; j_call: TRBJ1-2; d_call: .; clone_size: .; cdr3_nt: TGTGCCAGCAGCTTTAGGGAGGGGGATTGGACTAACTATGGCTACACCTTC; cdr3_aa: CASSFREGDWTNYGYTF
v_call: TRBV30; j_call: TRBJ2-7; d_call: .; clone_size: .; cdr3_nt: TGTGCCTGGAGACGAGGACAGCGGGGCTACGAGCAGTACTTC; cdr3_aa: CAWRRGQRGYEQYF
v_call: TRBV7-9; j_call: TRBJ1-3; d_call: .; clone_size: .; cdr3_nt: TGTGCCAGCAGCGCCGATCGTGGAATCTCTGGAAACACCATATATTTT; cdr3_aa: CASSADRGISGNTIYF
v_call: TRBV4-1; j_call: TRBJ1-1; d_call: .; clone_size: .; cdr3_nt: TGCGCCAGCAGCCATGTCGGGCGGGGAGGGATCAGAGACGCTTTCTTT; cdr3_aa: CASSHVGRGGIRDAFF
v_call: TRBV30; j_call: TRBJ1-2; d_call: .; clone_size: .; cdr3_nt: TGTGCCGGGGGGACTTACTATGGCTACACCTTC; cdr3_aa: CAGGTYYGYTF